This T cell receptor (beta chain) was sequenced during a study of blood T cell repertoires in COVID-19. Study-level information: Researchers got acute and convalescent COVID-19 samples from the United States, Italy and Spain. PBMCs, B-cell-depleted T cells, or T cells were the source of the cDNA or gDNA that made up the material.

Authors' analysis steps: Estimation of nucleated cell counts was performed using reference gene primer amplification. TCRdb's copy holds only in-frame clones and misses some; the assay was immunoSEQ multiplex PCR. V, J and clone size derive from that table, while D and trimming were established from the DNA sequence. The table shows tens of thousands of clones, with 75% to 90% occurring only once. Seattle's enrolled individuals joined amid active infection and were then monitored longitudinally. Trimming took 2 bases from V and 2 from J, leaving 7 bases between them. The CDR3 is made up of 15 amino acids. The V gene's germline CDR1 is KGHSH and CDR2 LQKENI.

This receptor was obtained from a man between 60 and 75 years old with COVID-19, enrolled during active disease. The chain joins TRBV18 to TRBJ2-6, with D perhaps matching TRBD1 (5 bases). Material: peripheral blood. This CDR3 reads CASSPTTAGANVLTF. The CDR3 coding sequence is TGTGCCAGCTCACCAACGACAGCTGGGGCCAACGTCCTGACTTTC. The full variable domain, with the rest looked up from reference TRBV18 and TRBJ2-6, is NAGVMQNPRHLVRRRGQEARLRCSPMKGHSHVYWYRQLPEEGLKFMVYLQKENIIDESGMPKERFSAEFPKEGPSILRIQQVVRGDSAAYFCASSPTTAGANVLTFGAGSRLTVL.